Listed here is a single T cell receptor beta chain. Its antigen is still unknown. The CDR3 contains 17 residues. Germline V CDR1 and CDR2: MGHDK, SYGVNS. V dropped 6 bases and J dropped 4; count of bases not matched to a gene: 11. The data derive from a study of Graves' ophthalmopathy and Graves' hyperthyroidism. Regarding the study as a whole: With a specificity of around 77% and a sensitivity of approximately 68%, the model predicted ophthalmopathy progression. Blood shared most expanded thyroid clonotypes above 0.001 frequency.

Ophthalmopathic donors had moderate-to-severe activity, CAS ≥3 and NOSPECS ≥4, with disease that had lasted under 3 months. The diagnosis combined clinical symptoms, thyroxine, TRAb, thyroid ultrasound and orbital computed tomography scans. RNA transcripts were the template, and TCR beta CDR3 regions were amplified from them. HTBI primers were employed in first-round RT-PCR, then a second-round multiplex PCR followed. TCRdb re-derived calls from the multiplex PCR reads in MiXCR, one entry per CDR3 protein. The sample lists almost 750,000 distinct CDR3 sequences; 40% were seen once. This clonotype was sampled from an adult man with Graves' ophthalmopathy. The rearrangement joins TRBV25-1 to TRBJ2-2, with 10 bases that match TRBD2. The sequenced sample consisted of peripheral blood. CDR3 sequence (DNA): TGTGCCAGCAGCTTGGATCTAGCGGGAGTGGGCACCGGGGAGCTGTTTTTT. Amino acid sequence: CASSLDLAGVGTGELFF.